Following are 18 T cell receptor beta chains from one sample sequenced in a study of molecular identifiers for immune sequencing clone quantification. Each CDR3 protein gets one entry after TCRdb re-called the PCR reads with MiXCR. The table has approximately 500,000 distinct CDR3 sequences, around 21% seen once. The sequenced sample was naive CD8+ T cells from blood, with Jurkat cell RNA spiked in. This sample's subset: FACS-sorted CD8+CD4-CCR7+CD45RA+ naive T cells. These receptors were taken from a human donor in good health. Some libraries in this study had Jurkat cell RNA spiked in.

A remark on this clonotype: This may come from a read error, since a much larger clone is one base off. V gene TRBV4-3 combines with J gene TRBJ2-1; 12 positions agree with TRBD1. The germline gives CDR1 LGHNA, CDR2 YSLEER. There are 14 residues in the CDR3. The CDR3 loop is CVSSQGTGGDEQFF. Written as DNA, the CDR3 is TGCGTCAGCAGCCAAGGGACAGGGGGCGATGAGCAGTTCTTC.

Concerning this clonotype itself: A much larger clonotype is one base distant, so this may be a read error. The chain recombines TRBV20-1 with TRBJ2-7; 7 bases map to TRBD1. Germline V CDR1 and CDR2: DFQATT, SNEGSKA (reference sequence). The CDR3 extends over 14 amino acids. The CDR3 DNA follows: TGCAGTGCTAGAGTTAGGGACAGCGCCTACGAGCGGTACTTC. Translation: CSARVRDSAYERYF.

In the case of this clonotype: A read error may be the cause here, since a much bigger clone is one base away. This chain links TRBV6-9 with TRBJ2-7, with 7 bases matching TRBD1. The CDR3 contains 15 residues. The V gene's germline CDR1 is MNHGY and CDR2 SVAAGI. The trim removed 6 bases at V and 3 bases at J, leaving 11 bases unmatched. DNA of the CDR3: TGTGCCAGCAGAAGACGCCGACAGGGCGACTACGAGCAGTACTTC. Translating it yields CASRRRRQGDYEQYF.

The V gene is TRBV6-2 or TRBV6-3, the J gene TRBJ2-3; D is perhaps TRBD2 (5 bases). In germline, CDR1 is MNHEY, CDR2 SVGEGT. With 7 bases removed from V and 2 bases from J, the gap between germline ends came to 16 bases. There are 15 residues in the CDR3. The CDR3 region has the DNA TGTGCCAGCAAACCACTAGGGCTAGCCACAGATACGCAGTATTTT. It is translated as CASKPLGLATDTQYF.

This clonotype appeared a few times. The chain combines TRBV4-1 with TRBJ1-5; D uncertain. This CDR3 contains 13 residues. Trimming took 5 bases from V and 5 from J, leaving 10 bases between them. Germline V CDR1 and CDR2: MGHRA, YSYEKL. CDR3 DNA sequence: TGCGCCAGCAGCGGCCAGGTAGATCAGCCCCAGCATTTT. Translating it yields CASSGQVDQPQHF.

This clonotype appeared a few times. This chain joins TRBV2 and TRBJ1-6; D perhaps matches TRBD1 (5 bases). Trimming stripped 3 bases from V and 14 bases from J, with 23 bases between. CDR3 length: 16 residues. The germline V gene has CDR1 SNHLY and CDR2 FYNNEI. The CDR3, as DNA: TGTGCCAGCAGTGATGTGTCGGGACCGGCCTTGTCTGCCCTCCACTTT. Translation: CASSDVSGPALSALHF.

This clonotype was recorded many times. The chain recombines TRBV9 with TRBJ2-3; no reliable D call. Deletions cut 4 bases from V and 2 bases from J, with 5 bases between. From germline, CDR1 is SGDLS and CDR2 YYNGEE. CDR3 length: 12 amino acids. The CDR3 nucleotides read TGTGCCAGCAGCAAGACCACAGATACGCAGTATTTT. This encodes CASSKTTDTQYF.

V gene TRBV2 combines with J gene TRBJ1-2; TRBD1 matches at 8 bases. From germline, CDR1 is SNHLY and CDR2 FYNNEI. V was clipped by 5 bases and J by 3 bases; unmatched bases: 8. CDR3 size: 15 residues. For the CDR3, the DNA is TGTGCCAGCAGTCCCGGACAGGGAGTAGACTATGGCTACACCTTC. Protein sequence: CASSPGQGVDYGYTF.

This clonotype came up a few times. The rearrangement links TRBV4-1 to TRBJ1-6; D unclear. V lost 3 bases and J lost 5, with 8 bases in between. The CDR3 is made up of 14 amino acids. CDR1 MGHRA and CDR2 YSYEKL come from the germline V gene. CDR3 in amino acids: CASSHSPDNSPLHF. In DNA form, the CDR3 reads TGCGCCAGCAGCCATAGTCCGGATAATTCACCCCTCCACTTT.

This CDR3 is CASSMVASGQYSTDTQYF. CDR3 bases: TGTGCCAGTAGTATGGTCGCTAGCGGACAATATAGCACAGATACGCAGTATTTT. The V call is TRBV19, the J call TRBJ2-3, with 7 bases that match TRBD2. Germline trimming cut 3 bases from V and 0 bases from J; bases unmatched to any gene: 12. Germline-derived CDR1 and CDR2 are LNHDA and SQIVND (reference sequence). The CDR3 covers 18 residues.

As to this clonotype: At one end the junction does not follow the germline gene, possibly because of a read error. The V and J genes are TRBV7-9 and TRBJ2-5; the D gene is possibly TRBD2 (5 bases). CDR1 SEHNR and CDR2 FQNEAQ come from the germline V gene (reference sequence). The CDR3 loop spans 11 amino acids. For the CDR3, the DNA is TGTGCCAGCAGACGCGGGCCCTACCAACACTTC. It is translated as CASRRGPYQHF.

This clonotype has a single count. The gene calls are TRBV4-3 and TRBJ2-3; D unresolved. The DNA end favors TRBJ1-5, so the J call may be wrong. Germline CDR1 is LGHNA and CDR2 is YSLEER. The CDR3 has 15 amino acids. In DNA form, the CDR3 reads TGCGCCAGCAGCCAAGATCTGGACCAATCCCTAACGCAGCATTTT. This gives the protein CASSQDLDQSLTQHF.

A note on this clonotype: No conserved phenylalanine or tryptophan is present at the end of the CDR3, so a read error is the likely explanation. J is TRBJ1-3 and V is TRBV9, with 7 bases fitting TRBD1. V was clipped by 0 bases and J by 4 bases; unmatched bases: 7. Germline CDR1 and CDR2: SGDLS and YYNGEE. The CDR3 runs to 16 residues. The DNA of the CDR3 is TGTGCCAGCAGCGTAGCCTTGACAGGGATGGGAAACACCATATATGTT. This gives the protein CASSVALTGMGNTIYV.

This clonotype was seen only a few times. V usage is TRBV28 and J usage is TRBJ1-2; D might be TRBD1 (6 bases). Germline V gene sequence: CDR1 MDHEN, CDR2 SYDVKM. CDR3 length: 15 amino acids. The V and J ends lost 4 bases and 6 bases respectively, with 18 bases between them. The CDR3 DNA follows: TGTGCCAGCAGTTCAAGAAACAGGGACGTCAATGGCTACACCTTC. This gives the protein CASSSRNRDVNGYTF.

This clonotype appeared a few times. This sequence joins TRBV7-6 and TRBJ2-2; D tentatively fits TRBD1 or TRBD2 (5 bases each). The V gene lost 4 bases and the J gene lost 4 bases, with 13 bases spanning the gap. Germline CDR1 SGHVS, CDR2 FNYEAQ. The CDR3 runs to 15 residues. CDR3: CASSSLGASTGELFF. In DNA form, the CDR3 reads TGTGCCAGCAGCTCCCTCGGGGCCTCCACCGGGGAGCTGTTTTTT.

CDR3 sequence reads: CAWRSGLAFDEQFF. In DNA form, the CDR3 reads TGTGCCTGGAGGTCGGGACTAGCTTTCGATGAGCAGTTCTTC. V and J are TRBV30 and TRBJ2-1; 9 bases are shared with TRBD2. This CDR3 has 14 residues. After removal of 3 bases from V and 8 bases from J, the junction contained 8 bases not matched to a gene. The germline V gene encodes CDR1 GTSNPN and CDR2 SVGIG (reference sequence).

The V gene is TRBV4-3, the J gene TRBJ2-7; 8 bases are a match to TRBD2. With V trimmed by 0 bases and J by 3 bases, 4 bases remained unmatched. The CDR3 sequence is 15 residues long. Germline V gives CDR1 LGHNA, CDR2 YSLEER. In nucleotides, the CDR3 is TGCGCCAGCAGCCAAGAAACTAGCGGTCGCTACGAGCAGTACTTC. Its translation: CASSQETSGRYEQYF.

On this clonotype itself: A much larger clone differs by one base, so this may be a read error. Because it lacks the conserved phenylalanine or tryptophan at the end, this CDR3 is likely a read error. This chain links TRBV11-2 with TRBJ2-7, with D hard to call. The CDR3 contains 12 residues. Trimming stripped 5 bases from V and 3 bases from J, with 8 bases between. CDR1 SGHAT and CDR2 FQNNGV come from the germline V gene. CDR3 in amino acids: CASSPPVYEQYL. The CDR3 region has the DNA TGTGCCAGCAGCCCCCCCGTCTACGAGCAGTACCTC.